A single sample gave rise to the 32 T cell receptor beta chains below, sequenced in a study of CXCR3-negative and CXCR3-positive naive CD8 T cells. Study observations and caveats: CXCR3-positive naive cells carried more hydrophobic TRB CDR3s than CXCR3-negative ones.

The libraries of TRB cDNA were prepared using 5' RACE with UMI labels. TCRdb re-called the 5' RACE reads, yielding one record per CDR3 amino acid sequence without DNA. Found here are some 54,000 distinct CDR3 sequences; the top ten clones hold about 0.57%. These TCRs are of unknown antigen specificity. The source material was naive CXCR3+ CD8+ T cells from blood. The subset here: CD45RO-CCR7+CD27+CD95- naive CD8+ T cells expressing CXCR3 (TNR3+). These receptors were collected from a human donor in good health. Some clones in this sample may be carry-over from other donors' samples.

The V and J genes are TRBV20-1 and TRBJ2-3. The CDR3 length is 18 residues. The germline gives CDR1 DFQATT, CDR2 SNEGSKA (reference sequence). CDR3 protein: CSADGLVMDRIDTDTQYF.

V and J are TRBV21-1 and TRBJ2-2; TCRdb names TRBD1, which stays unverified in the absence of DNA. TRBV21-1 is an annotated pseudogene. The CDR3 length is 19 residues. CDR3 loop: CASSTPGQGIRAETGELFF.

The chain recombines TRBV11-2 with TRBJ1-5; TCRdb's D call, TRBD1, is unchecked because there is no DNA. Germline CDR1 reads SGHAT; CDR2 reads FQNNGV. CDR3 length equals 17 residues. CDR3 sequence reads: CASSLDYFAGWNQPQHF.

The V call is TRBV7-3, the J call TRBJ2-7. Germline CDR1 is SGHTA and CDR2 is FQGTGA. The CDR3 has 13 residues. Here the CDR3 reads CASSSEIAREQYF.

CDR3 amino acids: CASSLGGLGNTEAFF. This chain uses TRBV7-9 with TRBJ1-1; the TRBD1 assignment by TCRdb is unverifiable without DNA. This CDR3 is built from 15 residues. Germline V gene data show CDR1 as SEHNR and CDR2 as FQNEAQ (reference sequence). Based on the CDR3 plus reference TRBV7-9 and TRBJ1-1, the full variable domain is DTGVSQNPRHKITKRGQNVTFRCDPISEHNRLYWYRQTLGQGPEFLTYFQNEAQLEKSRLLSDRFSAERPKGSFSTLEIQRTEQGDSAMYLCASSLGGLGNTEAFFGQGTRLTVV.

The chain couples TRBV27 to TRBJ2-7; TCRdb's assignment of TRBD1 cannot be checked, as there is no DNA. The CDR3 loop spans 12 amino acids. Looked up from germline, CDR1 is MNHEY and CDR2 is SMNVEV (reference sequence). This CDR3 is CASSYDSYEQYF.

The rearrangement joins TRBV5-1 to TRBJ2-3. The CDR3 consists of 14 residues. Germline V CDR1 and CDR2: SGHRS, YFSETQ. The CDR3 sequence: CASSLSGYTDTQYF. Combining the CDR3 with reference TRBV5-1 and TRBJ2-3 gives the whole variable domain KAGVTQTPRYLIKTRGQQVTLSCSPISGHRSVSWYQQTPGQGLQFLFEYFSETQRNKGNFPGRFSGRQFSNSRSEMNVSTLELGDSALYLCASSLSGYTDTQYFGPGTRLTVL.

The V and J genes are TRBV6-4 and TRBJ2-1; TCRdb proposes TRBD1, but this gene call is untestable without DNA. Germline V gene data show CDR1 as MRHNA and CDR2 as SNTAGT. This CDR3 has 13 residues. The CDR3 is CASSDSSAGVQFF.

The chain links TRBV9 to TRBJ2-7; checking the TCRdb D call of TRBD1 is not possible without DNA. The CDR3 sequence is 14 residues long. Looked up from germline, CDR1 is SGDLS and CDR2 is YYNGEE. The CDR3 sequence: CASSVVAGAYEQYF.

The chain uses TRBV12-3 or TRBV12-4 and TRBJ1-1; the TCRdb D gene call, TRBD1, has no DNA to confirm it. The CDR3 is made up of 16 amino acids. CDR3 amino acids: CASSPPGTGGNTEAFF.

This sequence joins TRBV28 and TRBJ1-2; the TRBD1 assignment by TCRdb is unverifiable without DNA. CDR3 length: 15 amino acids. Germline V lookup: CDR1 MDHEN, CDR2 SYDVKM. The chain's CDR3 is CASSPPSLANYGYTF.

This chain uses TRBV4-1 with TRBJ2-1; lacking DNA, the TRBD1 call made by TCRdb goes unchecked. The CDR3 is 19 residues long. Germline CDR1 reads MGHRA; CDR2 reads YSYEKL. CDR3 sequence reads: CASSQEGALAQGGRYEQFF.

The chain carries TRBV24-1 and TRBJ2-5; TCRdb proposes TRBD2, but this gene call is untestable without DNA. CDR1 is KGHDR and CDR2 is SFDVKD in the germline V gene. The CDR3 extends over 15 amino acids. Here the CDR3 reads CATSDYTSGEETQYF.

The J gene is TRBJ2-1, the V gene TRBV7-3; there is no DNA to check the TCRdb D call of TRBD1. The germline gives CDR1 SGHTA, CDR2 FQGTGA. The CDR3 totals 15 residues. CDR3 region: CASSLFGGAPNEQFF.

The chain recombines TRBV28 with TRBJ1-4; TCRdb calls TRBD1, which cannot be checked without DNA. Per germline, CDR1 MDHEN and CDR2 SYDVKM. This CDR3 contains 13 residues. This CDR3 is CATSWGLNEKLFF.

The genes are TRBV12-3 or TRBV12-4 and TRBJ2-2; TCRdb outputs TRBD1, but without DNA this stays unchecked. CDR3 length: 14 residues. CDR3 residues: CASSLARGAGELFF.

The V call is TRBV6-5, the J call TRBJ2-7; TCRdb's assignment of TRBD1 cannot be checked, as there is no DNA. The CDR3 totals 18 residues. Germline V gene lookup returns CDR1 MNHEY and CDR2 SVGAGI. CDR3 region: CASSYSIETGQGRREQYF.

The chain recombines TRBV6-5 with TRBJ2-2. Germline V gives CDR1 MNHEY, CDR2 SVGAGI. The CDR3 consists of 12 residues. The CDR3 is CATFQYTGELFF.

The V and J genes are TRBV12-3 or TRBV12-4 and TRBJ1-5. This CDR3 comprises 13 residues. CDR3 in amino acids: CASSEAYNQPQHF.

The chain uses TRBV6-2 or TRBV6-3 and TRBJ1-2; TCRdb's D call of TRBD1 is untestable without DNA. The CDR3 consists of 14 residues. Germline V gives CDR1 MNHEY, CDR2 SVGEGT. CDR3 protein: CASSRSGTGDGYTF.

The gene calls are TRBV2 and TRBJ2-7; as DNA is missing, the TRBD1 call by TCRdb cannot be tested. This CDR3 is built from 14 residues. Germline V lookup: CDR1 SNHLY, CDR2 FYNNEI. The CDR3 loop reads CASSDPRLTYEQYF.

V usage is TRBV15 and J usage is TRBJ2-1; TCRdb lists TRBD1, though no DNA is available to test this call. Germline V gene sequence: CDR1 LNHNV, CDR2 YYDKDF (reference sequence). The CDR3 is made up of 15 amino acids. The CDR3 sequence: CATSHPGTEYNEQFF.

Here the CDR3 reads CASSLAARGVEQFF. The gene calls are TRBV5-1 and TRBJ2-1; TCRdb indicates TRBD2, and absent DNA this call remains unverified. The CDR3 consists of 14 residues. Germline CDR1 is SGHRS and CDR2 is YFSETQ.

The chain is built from TRBV6-4 and TRBJ2-3; lacking DNA, the TRBD2 call made by TCRdb goes unchecked. The CDR3 contains 16 residues. Germline V gene sequence: CDR1 MRHNA, CDR2 SNTAGT. This CDR3 is CASSDSTSGGADTQYF.

J is TRBJ2-5 and V is TRBV7-8; there is no DNA to check the TCRdb D call of TRBD1. This CDR3 has 14 residues. CDR1 SGHVS and CDR2 FQNEAQ come from the germline V gene. The CDR3 loop reads CASSLAGAAVAQYF.

This sequence joins TRBV12-3 or TRBV12-4 and TRBJ1-5; TCRdb returns TRBD1, unconfirmable since there is no DNA. CDR3 size: 13 residues. CDR3 amino acids: CASSGQGYEPQHF.

This chain uses TRBV7-2 with TRBJ1-2; with no DNA, the TCRdb D assignment of TRBD1 cannot be verified. This CDR3 has 13 residues. The germline CDR1 and CDR2 sequences are SGHTA and FQGNSA. CDR3 region: CASSLNRAYGYTF.

The chain combines TRBV14 with TRBJ1-5. Germline V gene data show CDR1 as SGHDN and CDR2 as FVKESK. The CDR3 length is 13 residues. CDR3: CASSQDNGQPQHF.

V gene TRBV6-6 combines with J gene TRBJ2-7. CDR3 length: 11 amino acids. Germline loops: CDR1 MNHNY, CDR2 SVGAGI (reference sequence). The CDR3 is CASSYYGEQYF.

The rearrangement links TRBV7-2 to TRBJ2-3; with no DNA, the TCRdb D assignment of TRBD2 cannot be verified. The germline V gene encodes CDR1 SGHTA and CDR2 FQGNSA. The CDR3 totals 15 residues. CDR3 protein: CASSALAGVTDTQYF.

The J gene is TRBJ1-6, the V gene TRBV7-9. Germline CDR1 SEHNR, CDR2 FQNEAQ (reference sequence). The CDR3 contains 16 residues. The CDR3 protein is CASSLLGSSYNSPLHF.

The V gene is TRBV15, the J gene TRBJ2-7; TCRdb outputs TRBD2, but without DNA this stays unchecked. Germline V lookup: CDR1 LNHNV, CDR2 YYDKDF (reference sequence). This CDR3 has 15 amino acids. The CDR3 sequence is CATSIGGDSSYEQYF.